These 3 T cell receptor beta chains came from one sample sequenced in a study of cytomegalovirus exposure and HLA in healthy donors. Produced via immunoSEQ multiplex PCR; TCRdb's table is partial and in-frame only. The sample lists 100,000 to 150,000 clones; approximately 89% were seen once. The sequenced sample was PBMCs. These receptors were collected from a man aged 25-40 years in good health and CMV-seronegative.

The chain uses TRBV25-1 and TRBJ2-3; D possibly corresponds to TRBD1 (5 bases). Trimming shortened V by 4 bases and J by 2 bases, and 13 bases separated the two germline ends. The CDR3 spans 15 residues. From germline, CDR1 is MGHDK and CDR2 SYGVNS. This CDR3 is CASSGPDRDTDTQYF. The DNA for the CDR3 is TGTGCCAGCAGTGGACCCGACAGAGACACAGATACGCAGTATTTT.

This clone was observed a handful of times. An end of the junction differs from the germline gene, which may be a read error. The chain uses TRBV4-2 and TRBJ2-5, with TRBD2 identical over 7 bases. Germline assignment: CDR1 LGHNA and CDR2 YNFKEQ. The CDR3 runs to 15 residues. DNA of the CDR3: TGTGCCAGCAGCCAAAAGGGAGGGGACCAGGAGACCCAGTACTTC. Translation: CASSQKGGDQETQYF.

The rearrangement links TRBV28 to TRBJ1-2; 10 bases match TRBD1. The CDR3 consists of 17 residues. The germline V gene has CDR1 MDHEN and CDR2 SYDVKM. Trimming removed 5 bases from V and 8 bases from J; junction bases left unmatched: 17. CDR3 nucleotides: TGTGCCAGCAGTACTCCCGGGACAGGGGCTGGCTCGGGAGGCTACACCTTC. This translates into CASSTPGTGAGSGGYTF.